This T cell receptor beta chain was obtained from a study of T cell responses to AZD1222 COVID-19 vaccine. In regard to this clone: The antigen is not known.

Broader study findings: Reports indicate that nearly half of spike-specific TCRs are directed at unmutated variant regions. It was only 6 or 7 AZD1222 recipients who were seropositive at baseline. None of the repertoires were sampled until the peak T cell response had passed.

CDR3 length equals 11 residues. V lost 10 bases and J 2 bases, leaving 8 bases between the germline ends. Clones were read by immunoSEQ multiplex PCR, and TCRdb kept only the in-frame ones, dropping some. The sample has 150,000 to 200,000 clones, about 91% seen once. V and J are TRBV12-3 or TRBV12-4 and TRBJ1-2, with D possibly TRBD1 on 5 matching bases. The sequences come from peripheral blood, collected 28 days after the second AZD1222 dose. The receptor comes from an adult who received the AZD1222 COVID-19 vaccine. CDR3 loop: CAIRGNYGYTF. The CDR3 DNA follows: TGTGCCATCCGGGGGAACTATGGCTACACCTTC.